The subject of this entry is one TCR beta chain. The target antigen is unknown. Molecules of cDNA were individually given unique molecular identifiers that were attached to them. MiXCR, applied by TCRdb to the 5' RACE reads, yields one record per CDR3 protein. The sample records 75,000 to 90,000 distinct CDR3 sequences, about 15% being singletons. This sample was included in a study of early T cells in non-severe SARS-CoV-2 infection. About the research overall: From unsorted whole blood, bulk RNA was sequenced, and the chains remained unpaired. Study-wide results and caveats: Matches to VDJdb favored anti-spike CD8 responses and missed private and CD4 specificities.

CDR1 and CDR2 (germline): SEHNR, FQNEAQ (reference sequence). The CDR3 is made up of 15 amino acids. V lost 5 bases to trimming and J lost 7 bases; unmatched junction nucleotides: 9. This chain connects TRBV7-9 to TRBJ2-1; 9 bases line up with TRBD1. This clonotype was sampled from an adult who was a healthcare worker with PCR-confirmed SARS-CoV-2 infection or an uninfected control (not recorded which). The source material was whole blood. The CDR3 is CASSLWDREGNEQFF. The CDR3 coding sequence is TGTGCCAGCAGCCTATGGGACAGGGAGGGTAATGAGCAGTTCTTC.